These T cell receptor beta chains were read from a single sample in a study of T cell repertoires in cytomegalovirus infection. For these TCRs, the target antigens are not known. MiXCR, run by TCRdb on the reads, gives a single entry per CDR3 protein. The table includes more than 250,000 distinct CDR3 sequences, roughly 25% detected once. This specimen consisted of cultured PBMCs, obtained from culture after CMV antigen stimulation. These receptors all come from a human donor in good health (CMV status not recorded). Some clones in this sample may be carry-over from other donors' samples. Both conserved end residues are part of each CDR3. D genes are given only for firm matches. Part of the rows lack a size; the others show once, few, many or a class for expanded clones.

- TRBJ2-2 TRBV15 - TGTGCCACCAGCAGCGTAGGACCGACCAACACCGGGGAGCTGTTTTTT CATSSVGPTNTGELFF
- TRBJ2-3 TRBV11-3 - TGTGCCAGCAGCTTAGGCAGGGGAGACACAGATACGCAGTATTTT CASSLGRGDTDTQYF
- TRBJ1-1 TRBV29-1 - TGCAGCGTTTACGGGGTGGGAATGAACACTGAAGCTTTCTTT CSVYGVGMNTEAFF
TRBD2 TRBJ2-7 TRBV15 few TGTGCCACCAGCAGTCCTCCGGGACTAGCGGCAAGCTCCTACGAGCAGTACTTC CATSSPPGLAASSYEQYF
- TRBJ1-2 TRBV4-3 - TGCGCCAGCAGCCAAGAGACCGGGAGGGCTTATGGCTACACCTTC CASSQETGRAYGYTF
TRBD1 TRBJ1-1 TRBV19 few TGTGCCAGTAGTACAATACAGGGGGGCTACACTGAAGCTTTCTTT CASSTIQGGYTEAFF
TRBD2 TRBJ2-5 TRBV7-9 few TGTGCCAGCAGCCAGAGGGCGGGAGAGGAGACCCAGTACTTC CASSQRAGEETQYF
TRBD2 TRBJ2-3 TRBV20-1 - TGCAGTGCTAGAGATTATAGCGGGTCCTCCACAGATACGCAGTATTTT CSARDYSGSSTDTQYF
TRBD2 TRBJ2-2 TRBV6-2/TRBV6-3 many TGTGCCAGCAGAGCAATAGCGGGACAAATCCTCACCGGGGAGCTGTTTTTT CASRAIAGQILTGELFF
TRBD2 TRBJ2-1 TRBV7-2 many TGTGCCAGCAGCTTAGGGACTAGCGGGAGGTGGGTATACAATGAGCAGTTCTTC CASSLGTSGRWVYNEQFF
- TRBJ1-1 TRBV6-1 - TGTGCCAGCAGTCAGGATAACACTGAAGCTTTCTTT CASSQDNTEAFF
- TRBJ1-1 TRBV4-1 few TGCGCCAGCAGCCAAGACATTGGACAGAACACTGAAGCTTTCTTT CASSQDIGQNTEAFF
- TRBJ2-3 TRBV20-1 - TGCAGTGCTAGTGGGACCACCTTCACAGATACGCAGTATTTT CSASGTTFTDTQYF
- TRBJ1-6 TRBV7-9 few TGTGCCAGCAGCTTCGGGAGATCGGATTCACCCCTCCACTTT CASSFGRSDSPLHF
TRBD1 TRBJ1-1 TRBV6-1 - TGTGCCAGCAGTGAAGCTGTCCCCGGGACAGGGGGCGGAAACACTGAAGCTTTCTTT CASSEAVPGTGGGNTEAFF
- TRBJ1-4 TRBV7-2 many TGTGCCAGCAGCTTAGAGGGGCCAGGACCCGGCGCGAAACTGTTTTTT CASSLEGPGPGAKLFF
- TRBJ1-5 TRBV7-2 many TGTGCCAGCAGCTTAAGACGCAATCAGCCCCAGCATTTT CASSLRRNQPQHF
- TRBJ2-1 TRBV9 - TGTGCCAGCAGCGTAGAAACTAGCTGGGACAATGAGCAGTTCTTC CASSVETSWDNEQFF
- TRBJ1-1 TRBV7-3 - TGTGCCAGCAGCGCCGACAGCCCTCAGGTGGGAGCTTTCTTT CASSADSPQVGAFF
- TRBJ2-3 TRBV7-2 many TGTGCCAGCAGCTTAGTACTCGCAGATACGCAGTATTTT CASSLVLADTQYF
- TRBJ1-2 TRBV4-3 - TGCGCCAGCAGCCAAGATGGGGAGAACTATGGCTACACCTTC CASSQDGENYGYTF
TRBD2 TRBJ2-1 TRBV29-1 few TGCAGCGCCATCGGGACTAGCTCCTACAATGAGCAGTTCTTC CSAIGTSSYNEQFF
- TRBJ1-4 TRBV7-2 few TGTGCCAGCAGCTCAGTGATCAATGAAAAACTGTTTTTT CASSSVINEKLFF
- TRBJ2-1 TRBV7-2 many TGTGCCAGCACCCCTAGGGGCGACTATTACAATGAGCAGTTCTTC CASTPRGDYYNEQFF
- TRBJ2-5 TRBV7-9 many TGTGCCAGCAGCTTAGTAGGTGGGGACAAAGAGACCCAGTACTTC CASSLVGGDKETQYF
TRBD2 TRBJ2-1 TRBV10-2 - TGCGCCAGCAGTGTAAGCGGGAGGGCCTACAATGAGCAGTTCTTC CASSVSGRAYNEQFF
TRBD2 TRBJ2-5 TRBV12-3/TRBV12-4 - TGTGCCAGCAGTTTACCCCTAGCGGGAGTGAGTAAGGAGACCCAGTACTTC CASSLPLAGVSKETQYF
TRBD2 TRBJ2-1 TRBV9 - TGTGCCAGCAGCAGAGAAGGTAGCGGGAGCTCCTACAATGAGCAGTTCTTC CASSREGSGSSYNEQFF
- TRBJ1-1 TRBV12-3/TRBV12-4 few TGTGCCAGCAGCGAAACCCGGGACGGCGGGAACACTGAAGCTTTCTTT CASSETRDGGNTEAFF
- TRBJ2-1 TRBV7-8 many TGTGCCAGCAGCTGGAAACTAGGCGTCAATGAGCAGTTCTTC CASSWKLGVNEQFF
- TRBJ2-3 TRBV2 - TGTGCCAGCACTGTGGCAGATACGCAGTATTTT CASTVADTQYF
- TRBJ2-1 TRBV5-6 few TGTGCCAGCAGCGGTGGACAGCGCACCTACAATGAGCAGTTCTTC CASSGGQRTYNEQFF
- TRBJ2-7 TRBV20-1 - TGCAGTGCTATCCCCGGCCCGGGACGAAGAGTTTACGAGCAGTACTTC CSAIPGPGRRVYEQYF
TRBD2 TRBJ2-1 TRBV6-2/TRBV6-3 - TGTGCCAGCAGTTCCCGGACTAGCGGTTGGTACAATGAGCAGTTCTTC CASSSRTSGWYNEQFF
- TRBJ2-1 TRBV12-3/TRBV12-4 many TGTGCCAGCAGTTTGGGCGGATTGCCTATCGAGCAGTTCTTC CASSLGGLPIEQFF
TRBD1 TRBJ1-2 TRBV7-2 few TGTGCCAGCAGCTTAGGGACAGGGGTCTTGGTTAGTGGCTACACCTTC CASSLGTGVLVSGYTF
TRBD2 TRBJ2-7 TRBV6-2/TRBV6-3 - TGTGCCAGCAGAAGGACTAGCGGGAGCGGCCCAGCCTACTACGAGCAGTACTTC CASRRTSGSGPAYYEQYF
TRBD1 TRBJ2-7 TRBV11-3 - TGTGCCAGCAGCTTAGAGTCAGGGGGCGGAGGGGATTCCTACGAGCAGTACTTC CASSLESGGGGDSYEQYF
- TRBJ2-1 TRBV7-2 many TGTGCCAGCAGCTTAGCGATCGGTCGCTCCTACAATGAGCAGTTCTTC CASSLAIGRSYNEQFF
TRBD2 TRBJ2-2 TRBV12-3/TRBV12-4 few TGTGCCAGCAGTCAAGCGGGAGGGCCGACCGGGGAGCTGTTTTTT CASSQAGGPTGELFF
TRBD2 TRBJ2-7 TRBV6-6 - TGTGCCAGCATATCGCGGGGGGGCGTCTACGAGCAGTACTTC CASISRGGVYEQYF
- TRBJ2-4 TRBV7-2 - TGTGCCAGCAGCTTAGTCCTAAGGCAGGGGACCATTCAGTACTTC CASSLVLRQGTIQYF
- TRBJ1-1 TRBV6-5 - TGTGCCAGCAGTAATAGGTTTGAAGCTTTCTTT CASSNRFEAFF
TRBD1 TRBJ1-4 TRBV6-1 - TGTGCCAGCAGTTCGACAGGGGGGGATGAAAAACTGTTTTTT CASSSTGGDEKLFF
TRBD1 TRBJ2-5 TRBV5-1 - TGCGCCAGCAGCTTGGGTAGGGGGCGTGAGACCCAGTACTTC CASSLGRGRETQYF
TRBD2 TRBJ2-7 TRBV7-2 many TGTGCCAGCAGCTTAGGAGCGGGAGGGCCCCACGAGCAGTACTTC CASSLGAGGPHEQYF
- TRBJ2-1 TRBV20-1 - TGCAGTGCTATTTTCAGGAACTACAATGAGCAGTTCTTC CSAIFRNYNEQFF
TRBD1 TRBJ1-2 TRBV14 - TGTGCCAGCAGCCAAGATCGGGACAGCTACTATGGCTACACCTTC CASSQDRDSYYGYTF
- TRBJ2-7 TRBV7-2 - TGTGCCAGCAGCTTTATCGGACAGAACTACGAGCAGTACTTC CASSFIGQNYEQYF
TRBD2 TRBJ2-5 TRBV7-2 many TGTGCCAGCAGCTTAAGGGGCGGGAGTTCGGAGACCCAGTACTTC CASSLRGGSSETQYF
TRBD1 TRBJ1-6 TRBV7-3 - TGTGCCAGCAGCTCCGGACAGGGATTGTCACCCCTCCACTTT CASSSGQGLSPLHF
TRBD2 TRBJ2-5 TRBV20-1 - TGCAGTGTGAACGGGAGGGCGGAGACCCAGTACTTC CSVNGRAETQYF